This TCR beta chain was identified in a study of CD8 T cells in ankylosing spondylitis. Findings and caveats of the study: Characteristic of ankylosing spondylitis blood, it appeared, was a TCR beta motif comprising about eight highly homologous variants.

With respect to this clonotype: The antigen remains undetermined.

Trimming cost V 0 bases and J 4 bases, with 13 bases left between them. The CDR3 is 16 amino acids. CDR1 LGHNA and CDR2 YNFKEQ come from the germline V gene. TCRdb passed the 5' RACE reads through MiXCR, listing each CDR3 protein once. The table lists under 950,000 distinct CDR3 sequences, roughly 20% of them singletons. Material for sequencing was blood, either unsorted or a sorted T cell fraction (not recorded which). The J gene is TRBJ2-1, the V gene TRBV4-2, with D possibly being TRBD1 or TRBD2 (5 bases each). This TCR came from a male donor with ankylosing spondylitis. The DNA of the CDR3 is TGTGCCAGCAGCCAAGATAGGGGCGGGTTATACAATGAGCAGTTCTTC. This sequence encodes CASSQDRGGLYNEQFF.